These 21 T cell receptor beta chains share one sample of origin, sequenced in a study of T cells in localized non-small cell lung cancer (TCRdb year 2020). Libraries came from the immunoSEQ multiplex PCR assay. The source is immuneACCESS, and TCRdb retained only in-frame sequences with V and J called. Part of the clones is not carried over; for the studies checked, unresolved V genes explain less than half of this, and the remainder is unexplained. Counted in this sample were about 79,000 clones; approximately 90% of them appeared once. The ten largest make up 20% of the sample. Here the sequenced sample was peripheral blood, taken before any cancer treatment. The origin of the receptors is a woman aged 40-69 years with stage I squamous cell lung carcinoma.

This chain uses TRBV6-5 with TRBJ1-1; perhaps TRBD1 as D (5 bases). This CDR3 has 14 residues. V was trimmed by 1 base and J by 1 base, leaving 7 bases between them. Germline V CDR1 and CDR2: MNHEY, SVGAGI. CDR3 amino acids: CASSYLTGNTEAFF. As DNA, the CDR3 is TGTGCCAGCAGTTACTTAACAGGGAACACTGAAGCTTTCTTT.

CDR3 region: CASSLRPTAGEKLFF. The CDR3 DNA reads as TGCGCCAGCAGCTTGAGACCCACGGCGGGGGAAAAACTGTTTTTT. V usage is TRBV5-1 and J usage is TRBJ1-4; D call uncertain. With 1 base removed from V and 8 bases from J, the gap between germline ends came to 15 bases. CDR1 and CDR2 (germline): SGHRS, YFSETQ. This CDR3 has 15 residues.

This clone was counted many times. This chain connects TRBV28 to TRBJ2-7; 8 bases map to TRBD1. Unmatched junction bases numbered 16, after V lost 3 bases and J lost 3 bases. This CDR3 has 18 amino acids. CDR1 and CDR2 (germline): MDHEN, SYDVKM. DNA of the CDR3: TGTGCCAGCAGTTTGGTCCTAACAGGGGGTCCGGGCGGCTACGAGCAGTACTTC. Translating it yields CASSLVLTGGPGGYEQYF.

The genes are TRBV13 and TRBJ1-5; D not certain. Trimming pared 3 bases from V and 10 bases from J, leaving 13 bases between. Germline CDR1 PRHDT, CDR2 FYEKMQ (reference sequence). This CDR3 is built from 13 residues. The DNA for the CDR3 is TGTGCCAGCAGCTTTTCAGACAAGGATCCCCAGCATTTT. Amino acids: CASSFSDKDPQHF.

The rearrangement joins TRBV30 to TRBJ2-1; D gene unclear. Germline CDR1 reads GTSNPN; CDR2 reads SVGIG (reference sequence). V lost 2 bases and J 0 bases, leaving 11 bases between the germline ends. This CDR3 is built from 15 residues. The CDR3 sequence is CAWSMSINSYNEQFF. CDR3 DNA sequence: TGTGCCTGGAGTATGAGTATTAACTCCTACAATGAGCAGTTCTTC.

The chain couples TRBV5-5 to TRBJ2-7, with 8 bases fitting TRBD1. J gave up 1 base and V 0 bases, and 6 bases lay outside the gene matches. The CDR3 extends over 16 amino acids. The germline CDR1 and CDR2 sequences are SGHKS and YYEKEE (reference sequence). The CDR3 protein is CASSLAGTGASYEQYF. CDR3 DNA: TGTGCCAGCAGCTTGGCCGGGACAGGAGCTTCCTACGAGCAGTACTTC.

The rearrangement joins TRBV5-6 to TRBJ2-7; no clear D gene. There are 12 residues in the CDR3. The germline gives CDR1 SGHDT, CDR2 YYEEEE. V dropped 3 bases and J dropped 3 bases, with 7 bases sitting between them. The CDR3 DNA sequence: TGTGCCAGCAGCTCTCGCCGCTACGAGCAGTACTTC. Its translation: CASSSRRYEQYF.

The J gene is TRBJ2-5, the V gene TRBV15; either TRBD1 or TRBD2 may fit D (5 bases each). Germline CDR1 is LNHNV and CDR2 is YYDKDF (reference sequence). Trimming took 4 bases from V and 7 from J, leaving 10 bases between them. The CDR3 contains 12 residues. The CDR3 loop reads CATSIPGGTQYF. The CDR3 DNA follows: TGTGCCACCAGCATCCCTGGGGGGACCCAGTACTTC.

Here the CDR3 reads CASGGEDEQFF. In DNA, the CDR3 is TGTGCCAGCGGGGGGGAGGATGAGCAGTTCTTC. This sequence joins TRBV2 and TRBJ2-1, with 7 bases matching TRBD2. Germline V gene sequence: CDR1 SNHLY, CDR2 FYNNEI. There are 11 residues in the CDR3. V lost 8 bases, J lost 8 bases, and 3 bases stayed unmatched.

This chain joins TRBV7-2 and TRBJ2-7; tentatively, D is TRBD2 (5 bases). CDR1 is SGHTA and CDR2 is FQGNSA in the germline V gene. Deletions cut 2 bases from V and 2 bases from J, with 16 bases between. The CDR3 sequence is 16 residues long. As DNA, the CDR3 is TGTGCCAGCAGCTTACCTTTGCAGCGGACCACCTACGAGCAGTACTTC. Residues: CASSLPLQRTTYEQYF.

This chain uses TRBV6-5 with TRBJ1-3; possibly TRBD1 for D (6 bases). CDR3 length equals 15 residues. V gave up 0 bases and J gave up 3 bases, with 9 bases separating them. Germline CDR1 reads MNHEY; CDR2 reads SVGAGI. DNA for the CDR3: TGTGCCAGCAGTTACTCCGGGACACTTGGAAACACCATATATTTT. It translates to CASSYSGTLGNTIYF.

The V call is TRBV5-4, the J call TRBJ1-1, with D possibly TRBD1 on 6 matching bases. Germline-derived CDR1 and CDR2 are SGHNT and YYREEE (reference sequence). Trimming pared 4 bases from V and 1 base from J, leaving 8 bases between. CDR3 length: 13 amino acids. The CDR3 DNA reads TGTGCCAGCAGCCAGACAGGGAACACTGAAGCTTTCTTT. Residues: CASSQTGNTEAFF.

As DNA, the CDR3 is TGTGCCAGCGGAGGTTCTAATTCACCCCTCCACTTT. This translates into CASGGSNSPLHF. This chain uses TRBV28 with TRBJ1-6; D is undetermined. This CDR3 comprises 12 residues. CDR1 and CDR2 (germline): MDHEN, SYDVKM. Trimming stripped 8 bases from V and 6 bases from J, with 8 bases between.

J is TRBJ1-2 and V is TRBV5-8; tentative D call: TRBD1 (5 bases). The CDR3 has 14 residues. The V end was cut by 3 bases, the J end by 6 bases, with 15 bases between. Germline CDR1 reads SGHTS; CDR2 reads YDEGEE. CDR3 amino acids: CASSSRVGGHGYTF. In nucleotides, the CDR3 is TGTGCCAGCAGCTCGCGCGTTGGGGGACATGGCTACACCTTC.

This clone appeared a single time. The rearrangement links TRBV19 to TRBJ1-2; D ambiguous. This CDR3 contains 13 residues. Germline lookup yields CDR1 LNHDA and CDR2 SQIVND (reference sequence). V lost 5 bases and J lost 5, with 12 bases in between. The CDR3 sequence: CASSLLGLYGYTF. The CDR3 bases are TGTGCCAGTAGTCTGCTGGGGTTGTATGGCTACACCTTC.

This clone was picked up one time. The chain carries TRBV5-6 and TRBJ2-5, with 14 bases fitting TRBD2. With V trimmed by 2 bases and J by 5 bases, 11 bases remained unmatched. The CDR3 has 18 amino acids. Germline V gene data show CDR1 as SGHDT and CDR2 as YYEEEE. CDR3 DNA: TGTGCCAGCAGCTTAGGACTAGCGGGGGGCCGGGTCTTGGAGACCCAGTACTTC. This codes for CASSLGLAGGRVLETQYF.

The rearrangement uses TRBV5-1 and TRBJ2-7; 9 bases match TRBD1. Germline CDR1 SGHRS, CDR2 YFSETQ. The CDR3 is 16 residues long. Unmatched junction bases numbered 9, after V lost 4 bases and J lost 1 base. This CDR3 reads CASSPWGGTGSYEQYF. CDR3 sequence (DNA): TGCGCCAGCAGCCCCTGGGGGGGGACAGGGTCCTACGAGCAGTACTTC. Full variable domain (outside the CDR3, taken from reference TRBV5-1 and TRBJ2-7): KAGVTQTPRYLIKTRGQQVTLSCSPISGHRSVSWYQQTPGQGLQFLFEYFSETQRNKGNFPGRFSGRQFSNSRSEMNVSTLELGDSALYLCASSPWGGTGSYEQYFGPGTRLTVT.

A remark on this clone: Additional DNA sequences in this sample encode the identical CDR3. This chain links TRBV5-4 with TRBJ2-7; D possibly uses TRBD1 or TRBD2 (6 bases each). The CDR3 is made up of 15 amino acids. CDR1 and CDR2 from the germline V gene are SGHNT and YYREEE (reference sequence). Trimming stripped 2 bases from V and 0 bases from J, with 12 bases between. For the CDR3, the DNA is TGTGCCAGCAGCTTAGGAGGGGGAAGCTCCTACGAGCAGTACTTC. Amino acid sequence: CASSLGGGSSYEQYF.

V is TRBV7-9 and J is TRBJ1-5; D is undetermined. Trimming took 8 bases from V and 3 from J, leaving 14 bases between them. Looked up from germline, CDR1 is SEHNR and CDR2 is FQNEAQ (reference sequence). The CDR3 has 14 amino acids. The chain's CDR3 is CASSVGGPNQPQHF. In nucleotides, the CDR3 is TGTGCCAGCTCCGTGGGCGGCCCCAATCAGCCCCAGCATTTT.

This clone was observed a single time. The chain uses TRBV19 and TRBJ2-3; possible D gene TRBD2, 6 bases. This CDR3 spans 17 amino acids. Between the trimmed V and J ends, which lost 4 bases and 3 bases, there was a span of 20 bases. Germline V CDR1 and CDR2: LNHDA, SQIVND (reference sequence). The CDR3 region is CASSKGGADPTTDTQYF. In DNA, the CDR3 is TGTGCCAGTAGTAAGGGCGGGGCGGACCCTACGACAGATACGCAGTATTTT.

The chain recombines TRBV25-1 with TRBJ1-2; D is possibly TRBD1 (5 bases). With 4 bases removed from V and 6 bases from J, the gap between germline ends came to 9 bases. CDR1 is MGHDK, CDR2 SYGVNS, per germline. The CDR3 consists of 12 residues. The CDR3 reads CASSGGADGYTF. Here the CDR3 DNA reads TGTGCCAGCAGTGGAGGGGCGGATGGCTACACCTTC.